The entry that follows covers one T cell receptor beta chain sequence. This sample was included in a study of blood T cell repertoires in COVID-19. Background on the study: Acute and convalescent COVID-19 specimens originated in the United States, Italy and Spain.

Using immunoSEQ multiplex PCR, the repertoire was profiled, and TCRdb retains in-frame clones only, with some absent. Here the sample spans 250,000 to 300,000 clones, 80% to 85% being singletons. V shed 0 bases and J shed 1 base, with 4 bases lying between them. Germline values: CDR1 SGHRS, CDR2 YFSETQ. The length of the CDR3 is 13 residues. This sequence joins TRBV5-1 and TRBJ1-2, with D unclear. This clonotype was sampled from a woman aged 60 to 75 with active or convalescent COVID-19. The sample was peripheral blood. CDR3 sequence reads: CASSLDSNYGYTF. Written as DNA, the CDR3 is TGCGCCAGCAGCTTGGACAGTAACTATGGCTACACCTTC.